These 22 T cell receptor beta chains were all obtained from the same sample, sequenced in a study of blood T cell repertoires in COVID-19. Generated by immunoSEQ multiplex PCR, the TCRdb table keeps only in-frame clones and is missing some. The sample has about 47,000 clones, 81% seen once. Sequenced: peripheral blood. These receptors were collected from a woman of 80 years or more with COVID-19, enrolled during active disease.

The chain employs TRBV6-1 and TRBJ1-1; TRBD1 is a possible D gene (5 bases). V gave up 3 bases and J gave up 0 bases, with 11 bases separating them. CDR1 is MNHNS, CDR2 SASEGT, per germline. The CDR3 consists of 15 residues. The CDR3 nucleotides are TGTGCCAGCAGTGAGCCGGGACTCTTGAACACTGAAGCTTTCTTT. Its protein is CASSEPGLLNTEAFF.

This chain links TRBV9 with TRBJ1-2, with D perhaps matching TRBD1 (6 bases). V gave up 3 bases and J gave up 8 bases, with 20 bases separating them. The CDR3 spans 15 residues. Germline assignment: CDR1 SGDLS and CDR2 YYNGEE. Here the CDR3 DNA reads TGTGCCAGCAGCGCATCATCACAGGGCCTGGGGGGCTACACCTTC. Residues: CASSASSQGLGGYTF.

This clone was seen a single time. The chain is built from TRBV6-5 and TRBJ2-3, with 10 positions matching TRBD1. The ends lost 6 bases at V and 7 bases at J; junction bases unmatched: 7. CDR3 length: 14 residues. The germline V gene has CDR1 MNHEY and CDR2 SVGAGI. In DNA form, the CDR3 reads TGTGCCAGCAGAGGGACAGGGGCGGGCAATACGCAGTATTTT. Protein product: CASRGTGAGNTQYF.

J is TRBJ2-2 and V is TRBV12-3 or TRBV12-4, with unresolved D. Trimming removed 6 bases at V and 8 bases at J, with 7 bases between. This CDR3 has 11 amino acids. Here the CDR3 reads CASSPPGELFF. In DNA, the CDR3 is TGTGCCAGCAGCCCCCCGGGGGAGCTGTTTTTT.

There are a few counts of this clone. The chain has TRBV28 and TRBJ2-7; no clear D gene. This CDR3 has 14 amino acids. Per germline, CDR1 MDHEN and CDR2 SYDVKM. V was cut by 10 bases and J by 6 bases, with 22 bases left in between. The CDR3 sequence is CATSGKAALSEQYF. In DNA form, the CDR3 reads TGTGCCACGTCTGGAAAGGCGGCTCTCTCCGAGCAGTACTTC.

The chain uses TRBV29-1 and TRBJ1-2, with 9 bases aligning to TRBD1. Germline CDR1 SQVTM, CDR2 ANQGSEA. The CDR3 totals 13 residues. Losses at the gene ends were 7 bases for V and 1 base for J; bases not matched to a gene: 4. This CDR3 reads CSARTGDNYGYTF. CDR3 nucleotide sequence: TGCAGCGCCAGGACAGGGGATAACTATGGCTACACCTTC.

V is TRBV19 and J is TRBJ2-1; 7 bases agree with TRBD2. V trimming: 3 bases; J trimming: 6 bases; junction bases outside the gene matches: 8. There are 15 residues in the CDR3. CDR1 LNHDA and CDR2 SQIVND come from the germline V gene (reference sequence). The CDR3 spells CASSILAGVGNEQFF. The CDR3 bases are TGTGCCAGTAGTATCCTTGCGGGAGTAGGCAATGAGCAGTTCTTC.

This clone was seen only a few times. The V call is TRBV29-1, the J call TRBJ1-3, with 11 bases that match TRBD1. Germline CDR1 reads SQVTM; CDR2 reads ANQGSEA. This CDR3 contains 14 residues. J was trimmed by 2 bases and V by 7 bases; bases with no gene match: 4. The CDR3 region has the DNA TGCAGCGCCGGGACAGGGGGAGCTGGAAACACCATATATTTT. Translated: CSAGTGGAGNTIYF.

This clone was seen just once. J is TRBJ2-7 and V is TRBV28; 9 nucleotides agree with TRBD1. The CDR3 has 14 amino acids. Trimming at V came to 7 bases and at J to 5 bases, leaving 9 bases not matched to a gene. The V gene's germline CDR1 is MDHEN and CDR2 SYDVKM. The CDR3 DNA reads as TGTGCCAGCACCCTCGGGGACAGGGCCCACGAGCAGTACTTC. It specifies CASTLGDRAHEQYF.

This clone was observed a few times. This chain links TRBV5-1 with TRBJ2-2; weak D call: TRBD2 (6 bases). The CDR3 loop spans 15 amino acids. The germline CDR1 and CDR2 sequences are SGHRS and YFSETQ. V was cut by 1 base and J by 3 bases, with 10 bases left in between. CDR3 amino acids: CASSLPGVYTGELFF. The CDR3 DNA reads as TGCGCCAGCAGCTTGCCGGGAGTGTACACCGGGGAGCTGTTTTTT.

This chain uses TRBV4-2 with TRBJ2-3; D not certain. From germline, CDR1 is LGHNA and CDR2 YNFKEQ. The CDR3 extends over 14 amino acids. V shed 3 bases and J shed 1 base, with 8 bases lying between them. CDR3 nucleotides: TGTGCCAGCAGCCAGGGCGCCGGCACAGATACGCAGTATTTT. Translation gives CASSQGAGTDTQYF.

This chain connects TRBV2 to TRBJ2-1; 15 bases align to TRBD2. V lost 6 bases to trimming and J lost 9 bases; unmatched junction nucleotides: 6. CDR1 is SNHLY and CDR2 is FYNNEI in the germline V gene. The CDR3 has 15 residues. The CDR3 DNA reads as TGTGCCAGCAGGGGACTAGCGGGAGGCAACGGTGAGCAGTTCTTC. This sequence encodes CASRGLAGGNGEQFF.

This sequence joins TRBV6-5 and TRBJ1-5; a weak D match, TRBD1 (5 bases). Trimming pared 8 bases from V and 6 bases from J, leaving 20 bases between. This CDR3 has 15 residues. Germline V gene lookup returns CDR1 MNHEY and CDR2 SVGAGI. CDR3 DNA sequence: TGTGCCAGCGGGACTCTCAACCCGTTATTTCAGCCCCAGCATTTT. This gives the protein CASGTLNPLFQPQHF.

The chain carries TRBV30 and TRBJ1-6; D is perhaps TRBD1 (6 bases). The CDR3 runs to 15 residues. The germline gives CDR1 GTSNPN, CDR2 SVGIG (reference sequence). V lost 1 base and J 3 bases, leaving 10 bases between the germline ends. CDR3 amino acids: CAWSGRGGYNSPLHF. CDR3 DNA: TGTGCCTGGAGTGGAAGAGGGGGCTATAATTCACCCCTCCACTTT.

The chain joins TRBV19 to TRBJ1-1; 7 nucleotides agree with TRBD1. This CDR3 region has 16 residues. The V and J ends lost 4 bases and 4 bases, in that order; junction bases with no gene match: 12. In germline, CDR1 is LNHDA, CDR2 SQIVND (reference sequence). The CDR3 sequence: CASSKGYRGPITEAFF. CDR3 in DNA: TGTGCCAGTAGTAAGGGGTACAGGGGACCGATCACTGAAGCTTTCTTT.

V and J are TRBV5-1 and TRBJ2-3, with D possibly matching TRBD2 (6 bases). Trimming shortened V by 4 bases and J by 6 bases, and 15 bases separated the two germline ends. This CDR3 is built from 14 residues. CDR1 and CDR2 (germline): SGHRS, YFSETQ. The CDR3 DNA reads TGCGCCAGCAGCCCGCCACCCGGAGGGGATACGCAGTATTTT. This translates into CASSPPPGGDTQYF.

V and J are TRBV4-1 and TRBJ2-5; 11 nucleotides agree with TRBD2. Germline V gene data show CDR1 as MGHRA and CDR2 as YSYEKL. The CDR3 is made up of 15 amino acids. V dropped 2 bases and J dropped 4; count of bases not matched to a gene: 3. DNA for the CDR3: TGCGCCAGCAGCCAATTCGGACTAGCGGGAGAGACCCAGTACTTC. Protein sequence: CASSQFGLAGETQYF.

The sample holds one count of this clone. The chain carries TRBV7-9 and TRBJ2-7, with 8 bases that match TRBD1. Germline V lookup: CDR1 SEHNR, CDR2 FQNEAQ (reference sequence). The CDR3 is 14 amino acids. V was pared by 2 bases and J by 7 bases, with 7 bases of the junction left unmatched. For the CDR3, the DNA is TGTGCCAGCAGCTTAACGCAGGGGGCGAGTGAGCAGTACTTC. Translation: CASSLTQGASEQYF.

The V gene is TRBV28, the J gene TRBJ1-2; 7 positions agree with TRBD1. Germline lookup yields CDR1 MDHEN and CDR2 SYDVKM. The trim removed 6 bases at V and 3 bases at J, leaving 4 bases unmatched. The CDR3 covers 13 residues. The CDR3 here is CASRSGQDYGYTF. The DNA of the CDR3 is TGTGCCAGCAGGTCCGGACAGGACTATGGCTACACCTTC.

V and J are TRBV6-6 and TRBJ2-7; TRBD1 matches at 7 bases. Germline CDR1 and CDR2: MNHNY and SVGAGI (reference sequence). The CDR3 runs to 14 residues. V dropped 6 bases and J dropped 6; count of bases not matched to a gene: 11. The CDR3 loop is CASSDDREFTEQYF. In DNA, the CDR3 is TGTGCCAGCAGCGATGACAGGGAGTTTACCGAGCAGTACTTC.

The count of this clone is one. CDR3 in amino acids: CASSLVIRGHEQYF. In nucleotides, the CDR3 is TGTGCCAGCAGCTTGGTCATCAGGGGCCACGAGCAGTACTTC. The V and J genes are TRBV11-2 and TRBJ2-7, with a tentative D call TRBD1 (6 bases). CDR1 SGHAT and CDR2 FQNNGV come from the germline V gene. This CDR3 is built from 14 residues. V lost 3 bases and J 5 bases, leaving 14 bases between the germline ends.

The chain couples TRBV30 to TRBJ1-2; tentatively, D is TRBD1 (6 bases). CDR3 length: 12 residues. Trimming shortened V by 2 bases and J by 3 bases, and 7 bases separated the two germline ends. Germline values: CDR1 GTSNPN, CDR2 SVGIG (reference sequence). The CDR3 sequence is CAWSRQDYGYTF. The CDR3 DNA reads as TGTGCCTGGAGTCGACAGGACTATGGCTACACCTTC.